The rows below give T cell receptor beta chains drawn from one sample of a study of control samples from healthy donors and cancer patients. Generated by immunoSEQ multiplex PCR, the TCRdb table keeps only in-frame clones and is missing some. The data show 150,000 to 200,000 clones, around nine tenths seen once. The sample taken for sequencing was blood. The receptors derive from a young man in good health. CDR3s include the opening cysteine and the closing phenylalanine or tryptophan. D genes are given only for firm matches.

V,D,length,J,CDR3,DNA
TRBV9,TRBD2,16,TRBJ2-7,CASSVGGLAVTYEQYF,TGTGCCAGCAGCGTAGGAGGACTAGCGGTTACCTACGAGCAGTACTTC
TRBV2,NA,11,TRBJ1-1,CASNEIGGAFF,TGTGCCAGCAACGAAATTGGGGGAGCTTTCTTT
TRBV5-1,TRBD2,17,TRBJ2-1,CASSSRTSGRAYNEQFF,TGCGCCAGCAGCTCGAGGACTAGCGGGAGGGCCTACAATGAGCAGTTCTTC
TRBV13,TRBD1,16,TRBJ1-6,CASSLGGQGPQSPLHF,TGTGCCAGCAGCTTGGGCGGACAGGGTCCTCAATCACCCCTCCACTTT
TRBV7-8,NA,14,TRBJ2-5,CASSGGTGQETQYF,TGTGCCAGCAGCGGGGGGACCGGGCAAGAGACCCAGTACTTC
TRBV25-1,NA,16,TRBJ2-1,CASRGMSRDSYNEQFF,TGTGCCAGCAGGGGGATGTCTAGAGACTCCTACAATGAGCAGTTCTTC
TRBV5-8,NA,12,TRBJ2-7,CASIGVGLEQYF,TGTGCCAGCATCGGTGTGGGTCTCGAGCAGTACTTC
TRBV5-1,TRBD1,14,TRBJ1-3,CASSSDRSGNTIYF,TGCGCCAGCAGCTCGGACAGGAGTGGAAACACCATATATTTT
TRBV12-5,NA,14,TRBJ1-4,CASGLRTANEKLFF,TGTGCTAGTGGTTTGAGGACAGCTAATGAAAAACTGTTTTTT
TRBV28,TRBD1,14,TRBJ2-7,CASSSGTALLEQYF,TGTGCCAGCAGCTCCGGGACAGCCTTATTAGAGCAGTACTTC
TRBV5-1,NA,16,TRBJ2-1,CASSLEFGGPYNEQFF,TGCGCCAGCAGCTTGGAGTTCGGGGGTCCCTACAATGAGCAGTTCTTC
TRBV5-1,NA,14,TRBJ1-2,CASSEFGQGTGYTF,TGCGCCAGCAGCGAGTTTGGGCAGGGCACTGGCTACACCTTC
TRBV12-5,NA,17,TRBJ1-3,CASGLDLPFGSGNTIYF,TGTGCTAGTGGTTTGGATCTCCCGTTCGGATCGGGAAACACCATATATTTT
TRBV5-1,NA,13,TRBJ1-2,CASSLAGLSGYTF,TGCGCCAGCAGCTTGGCCGGCCTATCCGGCTACACCTTC
TRBV27,NA,15,TRBJ2-5,CASSFQPSVRETQYF,TGTGCCAGCAGTTTTCAGCCTAGCGTGAGGGAGACCCAGTACTTC
TRBV28,TRBD1,17,TRBJ1-2,CASSLSSGQGLHYGYTF,TGTGCCAGCAGTTTATCGAGTGGACAGGGTTTGCACTATGGCTACACCTTC